What follows is one T cell receptor (beta chain) and its context. Its antigen has not been determined. Base-call qualities are not available, and no considerably larger clone is one nucleotide away. For sequencing of the TCRbeta CDR3 region, genomic DNA was extracted from the sorted cells. TCRbeta CDR3 regions were sequenced using the immunoSEQ Assay. As stored in TCRdb, this immuneACCESS dataset retains in-frame rearrangements with V and J assigned. A fraction of the clones does not appear; measured against another copy, unresolved V genes explain less than half of the discrepancy, and the remainder lacks a known reason. This sample is represented by some 20,000 clones; 84% of them were singletons. The top ten constitute 30% of the sample. The V and J ends are trimmed by 5 bases and 8 bases, leaving 12 bases between them. The CDR3 sequence holds 12 residues, the cysteine and phenylalanine included. Only the CDR3 portion is preserved as DNA: 36 bases, with reading frame beginning at the first base. The germline V gene (reference sequence) yields LNHDA for CDR1 and SQIVND for CDR2.

Patients with a history of autoimmune disease or receiving systemic immunosuppression were excluded from the trial. Peripheral blood for TCR sequencing was collected from all dose cohorts at baseline, on cycle 4 day 1, and on cycle 7 day 1. Samples were obtained from an open-label, multicenter, first-in-human phase I dose-escalation trial of ivuxolimab. Adults with locally advanced or metastatic head and neck squamous cell, hepatocellular, melanoma or renal cell carcinoma were enrolled in the trial. Before TCR sequencing, CD4+ T cells and CD8+ T cells from peripheral blood were sorted into separate populations. This specimen belongs to a study of OX40 agonist ivuxolimab in advanced cancers. Study-level background: Ivuxolimab, which targeted the costimulatory receptor OX40 (CD134), was an agonistic, fully human IgG2 monoclonal antibody. Of the roughly 50 dose-escalation patients, hepatocellular carcinoma was present in roughly 19, melanoma in roughly 15, renal cell carcinoma in 9 and head and neck cancer in 9. Prior anti-PD-1, anti-PD-L1 or anti-CTLA-4 therapy was permitted, and checkpoint inhibitors had been received by roughly 42% of dose-escalation patients. In the dose-escalation cohort, 70% to 90% of patients were male, and the mean age was around 60 years with a range of roughly 23 to 79. The purpose of peripheral TCRbeta sequencing was to test whether ivuxolimab changed TCR sequence diversity and led to clonal T-cell expansion. The paper describes the monotherapy dose-escalation part (N ≈ 51 patients) of the phase I trial of ivuxolimab. Partial responses occurred in three dose-escalation patients, of whom one had hepatocellular carcinoma and two had cutaneous melanoma. Intravenous ivuxolimab was administered to patients every 2 weeks at six dose levels: 0.01, 0.1, 0.3, 1.5, 3 and 10 mg/kg.

Broad study findings and their caveats: In the 0.1-3.0 mg/kg groups, partial responders had among the lowest normalized peripheral clonal expansion, particularly in CD8+ T cells. Low levels of normalized T-cell clonal expansion were also seen in some patients who did not respond. On average, CD8+ T cells showed more expanded clones than CD4+ T cells after ivuxolimab. At doses of 0.1 to 3.0 mg/kg, clonal expansion of both CD4+ and CD8+ T cells in blood was seen between baseline and week 6. Antigen specificity was not determined for the clonally expanded peripheral T cells.

The sequence was collected from an adult with an advanced solid tumor such as melanoma, head and neck, liver or kidney cancer. The V gene is TRBV19 and the J gene is TRBJ1-2; TRBD1 is perhaps the D gene, given 6 matching bases. The source was CD4+ or CD8+ T cells sorted from blood, collected in a trial of the OX40 agonist ivuxolimab. The CDR3 region reads CASSPTGYGYTF. The DNA sequence is given as TGTGCCAGTAGTCCCACAGGGTACGGCTACACCTTC.